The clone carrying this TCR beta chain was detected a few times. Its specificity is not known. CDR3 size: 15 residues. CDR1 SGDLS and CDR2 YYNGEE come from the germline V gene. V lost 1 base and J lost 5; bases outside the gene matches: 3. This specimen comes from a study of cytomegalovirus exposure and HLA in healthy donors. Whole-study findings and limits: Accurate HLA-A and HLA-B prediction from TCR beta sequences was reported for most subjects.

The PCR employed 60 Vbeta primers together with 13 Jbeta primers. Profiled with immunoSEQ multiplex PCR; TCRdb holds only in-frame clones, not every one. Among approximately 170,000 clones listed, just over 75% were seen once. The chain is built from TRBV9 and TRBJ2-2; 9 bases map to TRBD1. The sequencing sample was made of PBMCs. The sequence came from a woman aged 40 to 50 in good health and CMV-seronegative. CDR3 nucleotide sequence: TGTGCCAGCAGCGTAAGGGACAGGGTTACCGGGGAGCTGTTTTTT. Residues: CASSVRDRVTGELFF.